Following are 5 T cell receptor beta chains from one sample sequenced in a study of shared clonotypes between healthy human individuals. Generated by immunoSEQ multiplex PCR, the TCRdb table keeps only in-frame clones and is missing some. The repertoire holds around 2.3 million clones, with approximately 95% as singletons. Sequenced material: naive CD4+ T cells sorted from blood. Subset given: CD45RA+ positively selected. These receptors were taken from a man aged 18 to 30 in good health.

The chain's CDR3 is CASVREVYGELFF. CDR3 nucleotide sequence: TGTGCCAGCGTGCGGGAGGTCTACGGGGAGCTGTTTTTT. The V call is TRBV6-8, the J call TRBJ2-2, with TRBD2 matching over 8 bases. The CDR3 totals 13 residues. With V trimmed by 8 bases and J by 7 bases, 6 bases remained unmatched. Germline loops: CDR1 MNHGY, CDR2 SAAAGT.

The rearrangement links TRBV27 to TRBJ2-7; 7 nucleotides match TRBD1. Germline lookup yields CDR1 MNHEY and CDR2 SMNVEV (reference sequence). This CDR3 has 13 residues. V gave up 6 bases and J gave up 6 bases; unmatched junction bases: 8. The CDR3 loop reads CASRPNRGGEQYF. For the CDR3, the DNA is TGTGCCAGCAGACCGAACAGGGGTGGCGAGCAGTACTTC.

This clone was observed a single time. The chain joins TRBV5-4 to TRBJ2-3; D might be TRBD2 (6 bases). This CDR3 has 15 amino acids. V shed 3 bases and J shed 1 base, with 12 bases lying between them. Germline CDR1 is SGHNT and CDR2 is YYREEE (reference sequence). The CDR3, as DNA: TGTGCCAGCAGCTCCAGGGACTCGGGCACAGATACGCAGTATTTT. Its protein is CASSSRDSGTDTQYF.

The J gene is TRBJ2-5, the V gene TRBV30; D tentatively fits TRBD1 or TRBD2 (5 bases each). The CDR3 extends over 15 amino acids. Per the germline V gene, CDR1 is GTSNPN and CDR2 is SVGIG (reference sequence). The V and J ends lost 2 bases and 4 bases respectively, with 17 bases between them. CDR3 amino acids: CAWSLGAPEGETQYF. The CDR3 nucleotides are TGTGCCTGGAGTCTTGGGGCACCAGAGGGAGAGACCCAGTACTTC.

The J gene is TRBJ1-2, the V gene TRBV10-3, with 10 bases that match TRBD1. The CDR3 has 17 residues. The V and J ends lost 3 bases and 8 bases, in that order; junction bases with no gene match: 15. CDR1 ENHRY and CDR2 SYGVKD come from the germline V gene. The CDR3, as DNA: TGTGCCATCAGTGACCCGGGACAGGGGCTGTCGATTAAGGGCTACACCTTC. It codes for CAISDPGQGLSIKGYTF.